This entry lists 3 T cell receptor beta chains sequenced from one sample in a study of T cells after yellow fever vaccination. TCRdb processed the 5' RACE reads anew with MiXCR; each CDR3 protein has one entry. This table has 350,000 to 450,000 distinct CDR3 sequences, over 15% appearing once. The material was PBMCs, obtained before the yellow fever booster vaccination. All receptors derive from a young man who received the YFV17D yellow fever vaccine.

This rearrangement joins TRBV12-3 or TRBV12-4 to TRBJ2-5, with D possibly being TRBD1 or TRBD2 (5 bases each). The CDR3 has 17 amino acids. Trimming stripped 5 bases from V and 5 bases from J, with 24 bases between. In nucleotides, the CDR3 is TGTGCCAGCAGTCCCCCGCCAGGGACGCCGACACGGGAGACCCAGTACTTC. Residues: CASSPPPGTPTRETQYF.

This clonotype was observed a handful of times. The J gene is TRBJ2-7, the V gene TRBV7-9; unclear D gene. The CDR3 spans 13 residues. Deletions cut 11 bases from V and 0 bases from J, with 14 bases between. The germline V gene has CDR1 SEHNR and CDR2 FQNEAQ (reference sequence). Written as DNA, the CDR3 is TGTGCCGGCCGGCTGGAAAGCTCCTACGAGCAGTACTTC. Protein sequence: CAGRLESSYEQYF.

This clonotype was seen a few times. The J gene is TRBJ2-5, the V gene TRBV12-3 or TRBV12-4; 7 nucleotides align to TRBD1. The CDR3 covers 15 residues. Trimming cost V 7 bases and J 5 bases; bases outside gene matches: 13. This CDR3 is CASTSSRGGDETQYF. In nucleotides, the CDR3 is TGTGCCAGCACCTCTTCAAGAGGGGGCGACGAGACCCAGTACTTC.